This T cell receptor beta chain was sequenced for a study of blood T cell repertoires in COVID-19. At the level of the study: The cDNA or gDNA used as material had been derived from T cells, B-cell-depleted T cells, or PBMCs.

V was cut by 0 bases and J by 4 bases, with 5 bases left in between. The germline V gene has CDR1 SGHRS and CDR2 YFSETQ. CDR3 length: 14 amino acids. Profiled with immunoSEQ multiplex PCR; TCRdb holds only in-frame clones, not every one. The sample yields some 310,000 clones, roughly 90% seen once. The origin of this receptor is a woman aged 25-40 years with COVID-19, enrolled during active disease. The chain combines TRBV5-1 with TRBJ1-6, with D possibly TRBD1 on 5 matching bases. Sequencing was performed on peripheral blood. CDR3 bases: TGCGCCAGCAGCTTGGAGGGGTATAATTCACCCCTCCACTTT. Encoded protein: CASSLEGYNSPLHF.